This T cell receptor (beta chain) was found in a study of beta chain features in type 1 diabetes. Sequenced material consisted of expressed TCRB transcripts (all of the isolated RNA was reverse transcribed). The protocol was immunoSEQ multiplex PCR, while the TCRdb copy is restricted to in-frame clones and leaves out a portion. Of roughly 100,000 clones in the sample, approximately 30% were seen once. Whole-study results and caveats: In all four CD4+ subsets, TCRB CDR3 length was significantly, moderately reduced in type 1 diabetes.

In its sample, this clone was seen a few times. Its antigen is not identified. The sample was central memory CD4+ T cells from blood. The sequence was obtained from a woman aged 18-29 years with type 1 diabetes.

CDR3 coding DNA: TGTGCCAGCAGTGACTACTTGAGCTCCTACAATGAGCAGTTCTTC. This encodes CASSDYLSSYNEQFF. This chain links TRBV28 with TRBJ2-1; D perhaps matches TRBD2 (5 bases). V shed 5 bases and J shed 0 bases, with 11 bases lying between them. Germline lookup yields CDR1 MDHEN and CDR2 SYDVKM. CDR3 length: 15 amino acids.